One and the same sample provided the 27 T cell receptor beta chains below, sequenced in a study of shared clonotypes between healthy human individuals. This table comes from immunoSEQ multiplex PCR, and its TCRdb copy is limited to in-frame clones, with some not included. Seen here are roughly 600,000 clones, 95% to 98% observed once, and the top ten hold less than 0.35%. Cells designated naive CD8 were CD45RO-negative and were positively selected for CCR7, with terminally differentiated effector memory CD45RA+ cells excluded. Sequencing was carried out using naive CD8+ T cells sorted from blood. The receptors derive from a man aged 25-45 years in good health.

The chain recombines TRBV7-2 with TRBJ2-2; D is uncertain. CDR1 SGHTA and CDR2 FQGNSA come from the germline V gene. The V and J ends lost 5 bases and 0 bases respectively, with 16 bases between them. This CDR3 is built from 17 residues. The CDR3, as DNA: TGTGCCAGCAGCCCCCCCGGCGTCGGCTCGAACACCGGGGAGCTGTTTTTT. Translating it yields CASSPPGVGSNTGELFF.

V is TRBV5-4 and J is TRBJ1-2, with D hard to call. Germline-derived CDR1 and CDR2 are SGHNT and YYREEE (reference sequence). V gave up 0 bases and J gave up 5 bases, with 11 bases separating them. The CDR3 loop spans 14 amino acids. The DNA of the CDR3 is TGTGCCAGCAGCTTGGGACAATTGCCTTATGGCTACACCTTC. Translating gives CASSLGQLPYGYTF.

DNA of the CDR3: TGTGCCATCGCTCGAGCAGGACAGCAGAACACTGAAGCTTTCTTT. Amino acids: CAIARAGQQNTEAFF. This chain links TRBV10-3 with TRBJ1-1; the D gene is possibly TRBD1 (6 bases). CDR3 length equals 15 residues. V dropped 8 bases and J dropped 1 base, with 17 bases sitting between them. The V gene's germline CDR1 is ENHRY and CDR2 SYGVKD.

V and J are TRBV29-1 and TRBJ2-1; D not resolved. Trimming cost V 3 bases and J 0 bases, with 12 bases left between them. The V gene's germline CDR1 is SQVTM and CDR2 ANQGSEA. This CDR3 has 15 amino acids. CDR3 nucleotides: TGCAGCGTTGATAAACAGACCACCTCCTACAATGAGCAGTTCTTC. This translates into CSVDKQTTSYNEQFF.

Turning to this clone: Other DNA sequences in the sample encode the same CDR3. The CDR3 sequence is CASSIDRGDEQYF. CDR3 nucleotides: TGTGCCAGTAGTATAGATCGGGGGGACGAGCAGTACTTC. The genes are TRBV19 and TRBJ2-7; 7 bases are shared with TRBD2. The CDR3 runs to 13 residues. The germline CDR1 and CDR2 sequences are LNHDA and SQIVND (reference sequence). V lost 0 bases, J lost 5 bases, and 1 base stayed unmatched. Looking up the rest from reference TRBV19 and TRBJ2-7 gives the full variable domain: DGGITQSPKYLFRKEGQNVTLSCEQNLNHDAMYWYRQDPGQGLRLIYYSQIVNDFQKGDIAEGYSVSREKKESFPLTVTSAQKNPTAFYLCASSIDRGDEQYFGPGTRLTVT.

Concerning this clone: Compared with germline, one end of the junction differs, possibly owing to a read error. The V and J genes are TRBV7-9 and TRBJ2-1, with 13 bases that match TRBD2. Germline CDR1 and CDR2: SEHNR and FQNEAQ (reference sequence). CDR3 length: 15 amino acids. The CDR3 DNA is TGTGCCAGCAGGTTAGGGACTAGCGGGATCAATGAGCAGTTCTTC. Protein product: CASRLGTSGINEQFF.

V and J are TRBV10-3 and TRBJ2-7, with 8 bases that match TRBD2. Trimming took 10 bases from V and 6 from J; bases not matched to a gene: 8. CDR3 length equals 12 residues. Germline lookup yields CDR1 ENHRY and CDR2 SYGVKD. The CDR3 loop reads CATTAGGLEQYF. The CDR3 bases are TGTGCCACAACGGCGGGGGGCCTCGAGCAGTACTTC.

The chain couples TRBV6-5 to TRBJ2-7; TRBD1 aligns across 8 bases. The trim removed 4 bases at V and 3 bases at J, leaving 8 bases unmatched. From germline, CDR1 is MNHEY and CDR2 SVGAGI. This CDR3 has 15 amino acids. CDR3 region: CASSLTGTGIYEQYF. In DNA, the CDR3 is TGTGCCAGCAGTTTGACCGGGACAGGAATCTACGAGCAGTACTTC.

The rearrangement joins TRBV11-1 to TRBJ2-3; TRBD2 matches at 8 bases. The CDR3 extends over 16 amino acids. V shed 1 base and J 0 bases; nucleotides not matched to a gene: 3. Per germline, CDR1 SGHAT and CDR2 FQDESV (reference sequence). CDR3 region: CASSLVLAESTDTQYF. CDR3 coding DNA: TGTGCCAGCAGCTTAGTACTAGCGGAAAGCACAGATACGCAGTATTTT.

The chain has TRBV6-1 and TRBJ2-5; tentative D call: TRBD1 (7 bases). Trimming removed 2 bases at V and 4 bases at J, with 14 bases between. Germline CDR1 is MNHNS and CDR2 is SASEGT. The CDR3 has 15 amino acids. The CDR3 is CASSEMSGGLETQYF. The DNA of the CDR3 is TGTGCCAGCAGTGAAATGTCAGGGGGGTTAGAGACCCAGTACTTC.

This rearrangement joins TRBV7-2 to TRBJ2-3, with 10 bases aligning to TRBD2. This CDR3 contains 19 residues. Germline lookup yields CDR1 SGHTA and CDR2 FQGNSA. Germline trimming cut 2 bases from V and 2 bases from J; bases unmatched to any gene: 13. DNA for the CDR3: TGTGCCAGCAGCTTACCAACTGGGTTAGCGGGAGGAGACACAGATACGCAGTATTTT. It encodes CASSLPTGLAGGDTDTQYF.

This chain joins TRBV4-1 and TRBJ2-1; maybe TRBD1 (6 bases). The CDR3 totals 17 residues. Germline values: CDR1 MGHRA, CDR2 YSYEKL. V was cut by 0 bases and J by 3 bases, with 15 bases left in between. CDR3 bases: TGCGCCAGCAGCCAAGATCTTGACAGGTATGTCTACAATGAGCAGTTCTTC. This gives the protein CASSQDLDRYVYNEQFF.

This sequence joins TRBV30 and TRBJ2-5, with D maybe TRBD1 (6 bases). Trimming took 0 bases from V and 2 from J, leaving 7 bases between them. This CDR3 comprises 13 residues. The germline CDR1 and CDR2 sequences are GTSNPN and SVGIG (reference sequence). Here the CDR3 reads CAWSVDSQETQYF. The CDR3 DNA reads as TGTGCCTGGAGTGTGGACAGTCAAGAGACCCAGTACTTC.

V gene TRBV7-6 combines with J gene TRBJ1-5; D call uncertain. CDR1 is SGHVS and CDR2 is FNYEAQ in the germline V gene. The CDR3 is 12 amino acids. The ends were cut back, 3 bases at V and 2 bases at J, with 2 bases in the middle. CDR3 sequence: CASSLGNQPQHF. The CDR3 nucleotides are TGTGCCAGCAGCTTGGGCAATCAGCCCCAGCATTTT.

The chain couples TRBV5-4 to TRBJ2-2; D unclear. CDR3 length: 13 amino acids. Per the germline V gene, CDR1 is SGHNT and CDR2 is YYREEE (reference sequence). The V end lost 0 bases, the J end lost 6 bases, and 6 bases lay between the germline ends. The CDR3 reads CASSLEVSGELFF. DNA for the CDR3: TGTGCCAGCAGCTTGGAGGTCTCCGGGGAGCTGTTTTTT.

The chain carries TRBV27 and TRBJ1-1; D is ambiguous. Per germline, CDR1 MNHEY and CDR2 SMNVEV (reference sequence). Trimming took 5 bases from V and 4 from J, leaving 14 bases between them. The CDR3 spans 14 residues. The CDR3 loop is CASSRVVSSTEAFF. The CDR3 region has the DNA TGTGCCAGCAGTCGAGTAGTGAGTAGCACTGAAGCTTTCTTT.

This clone has only one observation. The chain is built from TRBV5-6 and TRBJ2-3; D is undetermined. This CDR3 is built from 15 residues. CDR1 is SGHDT and CDR2 is YYEEEE in the germline V gene. Trimming left V 2 bases short and J 9 bases short, with 19 bases between. The CDR3 region has the DNA TGTGCCAGCAGCTTTAGTCGGGTTAGAGAAGAGACGCAGTATTTT. Translated, it gives CASSFSRVREETQYF. Complete variable domain (other parts from reference TRBV5-6 and TRBJ2-3): DAGVTQSPTHLIKTRGQQVTLRCSPKSGHDTVSWYQQALGQGPQFIFQYYEEEERQRGNFPDRFSGHQFPNYSSELNVNALLLGDSALYLCASSFSRVREETQYFGPGTRLTVL.

This sequence joins TRBV7-8 and TRBJ2-7; 12 nucleotides match TRBD2. Trimming cost V 5 bases and J 5 bases; bases outside gene matches: 7. The V gene's germline CDR1 is SGHVS and CDR2 FQNEAQ. The CDR3 runs to 15 residues. The CDR3 bases are TGTGCCAGCAGCCTAACGACTAGCGGGAGCCACGAGCAGTACTTC. This translates into CASSLTTSGSHEQYF.

The rearrangement uses TRBV5-1 and TRBJ2-7; D is ambiguous. V lost 0 bases, J lost 0 bases, and 10 bases lay in between. Germline CDR1 reads SGHRS; CDR2 reads YFSETQ. The CDR3 extends over 15 amino acids. The CDR3 sequence: CASSLGWLLSYEQYF. CDR3 DNA: TGCGCCAGCAGCTTGGGTTGGCTACTCTCCTACGAGCAGTACTTC.

The chain carries TRBV9 and TRBJ2-1, with 10 bases matching TRBD2. Germline CDR1 and CDR2: SGDLS and YYNGEE. V was clipped by 3 bases and J by 4 bases; unmatched bases: 1. The CDR3 contains 14 residues. CDR3 bases: TGTGCCAGCAGCGAACTAGCGGGATACAATGAGCAGTTCTTC. Amino acids: CASSELAGYNEQFF. Together with reference TRBV9 and TRBJ2-1, the CDR3 gives the full variable domain: DSGVTQTPKHLITATGQRVTLRCSPRSGDLSVYWYQQSLDQGLQFLIQYYNGEERAKGNILERFSAQQFPDLHSELNLSSLELGDSALYFCASSELAGYNEQFFGPGTRLTVL.

The genes are TRBV19 and TRBJ2-7, with D maybe TRBD2 (5 bases). This CDR3 contains 14 residues. CDR1 and CDR2 from the germline V gene are LNHDA and SQIVND (reference sequence). V was shortened by 3 bases and J by 1 base, with 10 bases between the two germline ends. CDR3 sequence: CASSIYGESYEQYF. CDR3 coding DNA: TGTGCCAGTAGTATCTACGGGGAATCCTACGAGCAGTACTTC.

The J gene is TRBJ2-1, the V gene TRBV27, with D unclear. CDR1 is MNHEY and CDR2 is SMNVEV in the germline V gene (reference sequence). The CDR3 consists of 12 residues. The germline V and J ends were trimmed by 5 bases and 4 bases, with 6 bases remaining between them. CDR3 in amino acids: CASSGSYNEQFF. In nucleotides, the CDR3 is TGTGCCAGCAGTGGGTCGTACAATGAGCAGTTCTTC.

The rearrangement joins TRBV10-3 to TRBJ2-7; D is perhaps TRBD1 (5 bases). Deletions cut 3 bases from V and 3 bases from J, with 9 bases between. Per germline, CDR1 ENHRY and CDR2 SYGVKD. CDR3 size: 13 residues. CDR3 sequence (DNA): TGTGCCATCAGTGAAGACAGTTTCTACGAGCAGTACTTC. Amino acids: CAISEDSFYEQYF.

The CDR3 here is CASSSLVGGLQETQYF. The CDR3 nucleotides read TGTGCCAGCAGTAGCCTGGTGGGAGGTCTCCAAGAGACCCAGTACTTC. The chain is built from TRBV27 and TRBJ2-5, with D perhaps matching TRBD2 (6 bases). Trimming left V 5 bases short and J 1 base short, with 17 bases between. This CDR3 is built from 16 residues. Germline CDR1 and CDR2: MNHEY and SMNVEV (reference sequence).

CDR3 DNA: TGTGCCAGCGTCCCTAGCGGGAGGTACGAGCAGTACTTC. It codes for CASVPSGRYEQYF. This chain links TRBV7-8 with TRBJ2-7, with 11 bases lining up with TRBD2. The trim removed 8 bases at V and 4 bases at J, leaving 4 bases unmatched. The CDR3 covers 13 residues. CDR1 and CDR2 from the germline V gene are SGHVS and FQNEAQ.

V is TRBV6-5 and J is TRBJ2-7; D possibly corresponds to TRBD2 (6 bases). Per the germline V gene, CDR1 is MNHEY and CDR2 is SVGAGI. V lost 1 base, J lost 5 bases, and 12 bases lay in between. CDR3 size: 14 residues. The chain's CDR3 is CASSYWREGNEQYF. The CDR3 DNA reads TGTGCCAGCAGTTACTGGCGGGAAGGCAACGAGCAGTACTTC.

The CDR3 bases are TGCAGCGTTGTGAGGGGTAATCCCTTCACAGATACGCAGTATTTT. Translated: CSVVRGNPFTDTQYF. This chain links TRBV29-1 with TRBJ2-3; D may correspond to TRBD1 or TRBD2 (5 bases each). This CDR3 has 15 amino acids. V was shortened by 4 bases and J by 2 bases, with 16 bases between the two germline ends. Germline CDR1 reads SQVTM; CDR2 reads ANQGSEA.